This entry is about one T cell receptor beta chain. Its specificity is not known. This CDR3 spans 15 amino acids. The sample belongs to a study of T cell repertoires and Cas9 in healthy adults. Study details: Multi-effector potency, cytotoxicity and lineage were assessed in SpCas9-reactive CD4 and CD8 T cells.

Findings and limits, study-wide: In vitro, SpCas9-reactive Tregs were reported to curb effector T cell proliferation and function.

The data were produced by immunoSEQ multiplex PCR, yet TCRdb's version contains in-frame clones alone and is incomplete. The repertoire holds approximately 14,000 clones, with 89% as singletons. The receptor's source is a human donor in good health. The chain has TRBV21-1 and TRBJ1-2. TRBV21-1 corresponds to a pseudogene. Sequencing was performed on Tregs (CD4+, CD25+, CD127-, CD137-, CD154-) from PBMCs; culture status not recorded. The DNA of the CDR3 is TGTGCCAGCAGCAAAGCGCAAAAGGCTAACTATGGCTACACCTTC. Its protein is CASSKAQKANYGYTF.